The 7 T cell receptor beta chains below were found in one sample sequenced in a study of blood T cell repertoires in COVID-19. Generated by immunoSEQ multiplex PCR, the TCRdb table keeps only in-frame clones and is missing some. The top ten clones hold 15% to 20% of a sample with approximately 180,000 clones, about 84% of them seen once. Sequenced sample: peripheral blood. These receptors were taken from a person aged 65 to 79 with COVID-19, enrolled during active disease.

The CDR3 reads CASSPSTGGGTEAFF. CDR3 coding DNA: TGTGCCAGCAGCCCAAGCACAGGGGGCGGCACTGAAGCTTTCTTT. The rearrangement links TRBV2 to TRBJ1-1; 9 nucleotides align to TRBD1. The CDR3 length is 15 residues. Germline CDR1 is SNHLY and CDR2 is FYNNEI. V shed 6 bases and J 4 bases; nucleotides not matched to a gene: 9.

This clone has more than one count but fewer than ten. The chain recombines TRBV3-1 (or the pseudogene TRBV3-2) with TRBJ1-4, with 10 bases identical to TRBD1. Germline-derived CDR1 and CDR2 are LGHDT and YNNKEL (reference sequence). CDR3 size: 11 residues. Trimming at V came to 3 bases and at J to 15 bases, leaving 1 base not matched to a gene. As DNA, the CDR3 is TGTGCCAGCAGCCAGGGGACAGGGGTGTTTTTT. Translating it yields CASSQGTGVFF.

For the CDR3, the DNA is TGCGCCAGCAGCCCCCGGGGTAGCGGGGGGGCAGACACCGGGGAGCTGTTTTTT. Protein sequence: CASSPRGSGGADTGELFF. V gene TRBV4-1 combines with J gene TRBJ2-2; 11 nucleotides agree with TRBD2. This CDR3 has 18 amino acids. V was pared by 4 bases and J by 3 bases, with 10 bases of the junction left unmatched. CDR1 and CDR2 from the germline V gene are MGHRA and YSYEKL.

V gene TRBV5-1 combines with J gene TRBJ1-6; D is ambiguous. V lost 7 bases, J lost 7 bases, and 12 bases lay in between. Germline-derived CDR1 and CDR2 are SGHRS and YFSETQ. This CDR3 has 13 residues. The CDR3 nucleotides read TGCGCCAGCTCATCCGGGGAGAATTCACCCCTCCACTTT. Its protein product is CASSSGENSPLHF.

The V and J genes are TRBV29-1 and TRBJ2-7; 9 positions match TRBD1. The CDR3 is made up of 15 amino acids. Germline V gene lookup returns CDR1 SQVTM and CDR2 ANQGSEA. Trimming removed 0 bases from V and 6 bases from J; junction bases left unmatched: 9. In DNA form, the CDR3 reads TGCAGCGTTGAAGATCAAGGCGCGACAGGGGGCGAGCAGTACTTC. Protein: CSVEDQGATGGEQYF.

This chain connects TRBV14 to TRBJ2-3; D is ambiguous. Germline-derived CDR1 and CDR2 are SGHDN and FVKESK. CDR3 length equals 15 residues. Trimming cost V 0 bases and J 2 bases, with 9 bases left between them. In DNA, the CDR3 is TGTGCCAGCAGCCAAGACCCTAGTGCCACAGATACGCAGTATTTT. This encodes CASSQDPSATDTQYF.

The V gene is TRBV7-6, the J gene TRBJ2-2; tentatively, D is TRBD2 (5 bases). Trimming removed 2 bases from V and 0 bases from J, with 7 bases in between. CDR1 is SGHVS, CDR2 FNYEAQ, per germline. The CDR3 runs to 15 residues. CDR3: CASSLSGANTGELFF. CDR3 sequence (DNA): TGTGCCAGCAGCTTAAGCGGAGCGAACACCGGGGAGCTGTTTTTT. Full variable domain (rest looked up from reference TRBV7-6 and TRBJ2-2): GAGVSQSPRYKVTKRGQDVALRCDPISGHVSLYWYRQALGQGPEFLTYFNYEAQQDKSGLPNDRFSAERPEGSISTLTIQRTEQRDSAMYRCASSLSGANTGELFFGEGSRLTVL.